Listed below are T cell receptor beta chains from one sample, sequenced in a study of cytomegalovirus exposure and HLA in healthy donors. Clones were read by immunoSEQ multiplex PCR, and TCRdb kept only the in-frame ones, dropping some. The sample contains some 220,000 clones, around 80% of which appear only once. The sequenced sample consisted of PBMCs. These receptors were taken from a woman aged 55-69 years in good health and CMV-seropositive. CDR3s include the opening cysteine and the closing phenylalanine or tryptophan.

v_call,j_call,cdr3_aa
TRBV7-3,TRBJ1-2,CASSRRTGAPTF
TRBV19,TRBJ2-2,CAGGRGRNTGELFF
TRBV5-4,TRBJ2-5,CASSPLQVGGETQYF
TRBV27,TRBJ1-2,CASSLSGWAGGGYTF
TRBV6-5,TRBJ2-3,CASSYSHGDTDTQYF
TRBV7-9,TRBJ1-5,CASSPRYRGMEPQHF
TRBV10-3,TRBJ2-7,CAIKGTGDEQYF
TRBV18,TRBJ1-4,CASSTGGAREKLFF
TRBV27,TRBJ1-1,CASRPDRGHDTEAFF
TRBV6-1,TRBJ1-5,CATSGQGAVQPQHF
TRBV6-5,TRBJ1-5,CASSQGSQPQHF
TRBV6-6,TRBJ1-2,CASSLDSSYGYTF
TRBV27,TRBJ1-2,CASKGRQGVISYYGYTF
TRBV5-6,TRBJ2-7,CASSLARRTYEQYF
TRBV12-5,TRBJ1-2,CASGLDGVYGYTF
TRBV19,TRBJ1-5,CASSISTDNSNQPQHF
TRBV6-1,TRBJ2-1,CATSVAGPALNEQFF
TRBV10-2,TRBJ1-6,CASSDQADNSPLHF
TRBV21-1,TRBJ2-2,CASKGETYLGQGNTGELFF
TRBV6-1,TRBJ1-1,CASSVVGGRAEAFF
TRBV7-9,TRBJ2-5,CASSLGGRAETQYF
TRBV6-5,TRBJ2-1,CASTRAGVYEQFF
TRBV5-1,TRBJ1-3,CASSLAGFGNTIYF
TRBV28,TRBJ1-3,CASSLQGPGNTIYF
TRBV5-1,TRBJ1-2,CASSLDSNYGYTF
TRBV10-3,TRBJ2-5,CAISDRTSGGYQETQYF
TRBV5-1,TRBJ2-1,CASSLAASGPYNEQFF
TRBV29-1,TRBJ2-1,CSLRGSGYNEQFF
TRBV4-3,TRBJ1-3,CASSQERVYSGNTIYF
TRBV2,TRBJ2-7,CASRAIITGDLSYEQYF
TRBV4-2,TRBJ1-5,CASSTTGASNQPQHF
TRBV2,TRBJ2-4,CASTDFTWTTLAKNIQYF
TRBV5-4,TRBJ1-4,CASSLGGPNEKLFF
TRBV27,TRBJ2-3,CASSQLAGGPSDTQYF
TRBV30,TRBJ2-7,CAWSRGSSYEQYF
TRBV7-9,TRBJ1-1,CASSLRGPEAFF
TRBV5-6,TRBJ2-7,CASSRELRDRGHEQYF
TRBV28,TRBJ2-5,CASTLAGLQETQYF
TRBV30,TRBJ2-6,CAWAGPGANVLTF
TRBV6-6,TRBJ1-4,CASSIPGGSFEKLFF
TRBV2,TRBJ1-5,CASTVRLGGGQPQHF
TRBV7-9,TRBJ1-1,CASSFEDWRGEAFF
TRBV7-6,TRBJ2-2,CASSSRQGIETGELFF
TRBV5-1,TRBJ2-1,CASSPLGHAYNEQFF
TRBV10-1,TRBJ2-7,CASRAGQGDEQYF
TRBV6-5,TRBJ1-4,CASSTQGQGSEKLFF
TRBV4-1,TRBJ1-6,CASSRYVVSSYNSPLHF
TRBV19,TRBJ1-2,CASSIDGTGSHGYTF
TRBV19,TRBJ1-2,CASSTGGRYGYTF
TRBV6-5,NA,CASRLTGVSYEQYF
TRBV4-2,TRBJ2-7,CASSSLQVSYEQYF
TRBV28,TRBJ1-4,CASSFFSAGDEKLFF
TRBV7-2,TRBJ2-3,CASSLVAGASTDTQYF